A single sample gave rise to the 8 T cell receptor beta chains below, sequenced in a study of T cell responses to AZD1222 COVID-19 vaccine. TCRdb keeps only in-frame clones here, not all; method: immunoSEQ multiplex PCR. The repertoire holds some 170,000 clones, with 70% to 90% as singletons. The material was peripheral blood, obtained 28 days after the second dose of the MenACWY control vaccine. Receptors were obtained from an adult who received the MenACWY meningococcal vaccine as a control.

This clone has a single count. The rearrangement uses TRBV5-1 and TRBJ1-1; no clear D gene. Trimming cost V 1 base and J 1 base, with 5 bases left between them. In germline, CDR1 is SGHRS, CDR2 YFSETQ. The CDR3 runs 13 residues. The chain's CDR3 is CASSLSANTEAFF. The CDR3 DNA reads TGCGCCAGCAGCTTGTCCGCGAACACTGAAGCTTTCTTT.

This rearrangement joins TRBV7-2 to TRBJ2-1; no firm D call. Germline V CDR1 and CDR2: SGHTA, FQGNSA. The CDR3 spans 14 residues. V shed 4 bases and J shed 0 bases, with 7 bases lying between them. The CDR3 DNA reads TGTGCCAGCAGCTCCCCGAGCTCCTACAATGAGCAGTTCTTC. Residues: CASSSPSSYNEQFF.

The gene calls are TRBV25-1 and TRBJ1-1; D is undetermined. V lost 6 bases and J lost 5, with 13 bases in between. Per the germline V gene, CDR1 is MGHDK and CDR2 is SYGVNS. This CDR3 has 13 residues. CDR3 in DNA: TGTGCCAGCAGCCCCCTAGGAGGGACTGAAGCTTTCTTT. Its protein is CASSPLGGTEAFF.

The rearrangement uses TRBV4-1 and TRBJ1-5, with 7 nucleotides matching TRBD1. Germline lookup yields CDR1 MGHRA and CDR2 YSYEKL. The CDR3 is 16 residues long. Trimming took 4 bases from V and 2 from J; bases not matched to a gene: 8. The DNA for the CDR3 is TGCGCCAGCAGCCGACTGATGACAGGGCGCAATCAGCCCCAGCATTTT. Amino acids: CASSRLMTGRNQPQHF.

In this sample, this clone turned up a few times. The chain links TRBV7-2 to TRBJ1-1, with D perhaps matching TRBD1 (6 bases). CDR3 length: 17 residues. Germline CDR1 SGHTA, CDR2 FQGNSA. V lost 4 bases to trimming and J lost 0 bases, with 18 bases between them. As DNA, the CDR3 is TGTGCCAGCAGCTCAGAGCGGACAGCTGGGGTGAACACTGAAGCTTTCTTT. This sequence encodes CASSSERTAGVNTEAFF.

The chain is built from TRBV28 and TRBJ1-2, with D maybe TRBD1 (6 bases). CDR3 size: 13 residues. The germline gives CDR1 MDHEN, CDR2 SYDVKM. Between the trimmed V and J ends, which lost 6 bases and 4 bases, there was a span of 12 bases. Written as DNA, the CDR3 is TGTGCCAGCAGGGGTGACAGGTTCTATGGCTACACCTTC. Translated: CASRGDRFYGYTF.

V and J are TRBV20-1 and TRBJ2-5; D is unresolved. From germline, CDR1 is DFQATT and CDR2 SNEGSKA (reference sequence). This CDR3 contains 11 residues. V was clipped by 7 bases and J by 5 bases, with 11 bases between them. The CDR3 region has the DNA TGCAGTGGGCTGCACCTTGAGACCCAGTACTTC. Protein: CSGLHLETQYF.

The V call is TRBV7-9, the J call TRBJ2-7, with 8 bases that match TRBD1. With V trimmed by 3 bases and J by 2 bases, 3 bases remained unmatched. CDR3 length equals 14 residues. Germline CDR1 and CDR2: SEHNR and FQNEAQ (reference sequence). CDR3 in DNA: TGTGCCAGCAGCTTCTGGGACAGGCCCTACGAGCAGTACTTC. Translating gives CASSFWDRPYEQYF.